This TCR beta chain was captured by sequencing in a study of blood T cell repertoires in COVID-19. Trimming shortened V by 3 bases and J by 0 bases, and 9 bases separated the two germline ends. Germline values: CDR1 SGHNT, CDR2 YENEEA. The CDR3 loop spans 15 amino acids. Produced via immunoSEQ multiplex PCR; TCRdb's table is partial and in-frame only. Of 300,000 to 400,000 clones in the sample, roughly 90% are singletons; the top ten hold almost 4%. The receptor was derived from a woman under 40 who had been exposed to COVID-19. The J gene is TRBJ2-1, the V gene TRBV11-3; weak D call: TRBD1 (5 bases). The sequencing input was PBMCs or T cells enriched from blood (not recorded which). In nucleotides, the CDR3 is TGTGCCAGCAGCTTGGGGCAGAACTCCTACAATGAGCAGTTCTTC. Its translation: CASSLGQNSYNEQFF.